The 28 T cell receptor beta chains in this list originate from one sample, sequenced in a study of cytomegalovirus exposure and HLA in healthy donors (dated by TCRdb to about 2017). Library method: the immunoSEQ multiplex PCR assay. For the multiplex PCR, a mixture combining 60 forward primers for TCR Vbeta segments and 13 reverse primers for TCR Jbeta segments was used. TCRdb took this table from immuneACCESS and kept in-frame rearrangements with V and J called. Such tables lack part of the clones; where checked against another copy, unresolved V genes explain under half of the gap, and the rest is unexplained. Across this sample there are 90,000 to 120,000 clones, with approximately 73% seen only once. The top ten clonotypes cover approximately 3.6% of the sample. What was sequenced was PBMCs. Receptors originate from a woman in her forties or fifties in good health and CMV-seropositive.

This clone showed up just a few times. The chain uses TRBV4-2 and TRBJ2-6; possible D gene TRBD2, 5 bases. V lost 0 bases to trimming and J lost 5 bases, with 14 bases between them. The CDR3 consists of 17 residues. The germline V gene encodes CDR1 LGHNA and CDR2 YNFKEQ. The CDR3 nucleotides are TGTGCCAGCAGCCAAGAGACGGGGAAACTCTGGGCCAACGTCCTGACTTTC. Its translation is CASSQETGKLWANVLTF.

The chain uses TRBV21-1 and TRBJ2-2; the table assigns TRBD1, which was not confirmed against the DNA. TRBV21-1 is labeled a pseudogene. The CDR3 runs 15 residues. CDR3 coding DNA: TGTGCCAGCGGTCGACAGGGGGCTAACACCGGGGAGCTGTTTTTT. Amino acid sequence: CASGRQGANTGELFF.

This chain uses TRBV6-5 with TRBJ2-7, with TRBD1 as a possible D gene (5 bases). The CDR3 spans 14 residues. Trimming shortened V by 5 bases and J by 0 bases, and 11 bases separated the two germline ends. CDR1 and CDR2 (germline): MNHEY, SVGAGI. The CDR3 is CASSPRQSSYEQYF. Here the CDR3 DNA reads TGTGCCAGCAGTCCGCGACAGAGCTCCTACGAGCAGTACTTC.

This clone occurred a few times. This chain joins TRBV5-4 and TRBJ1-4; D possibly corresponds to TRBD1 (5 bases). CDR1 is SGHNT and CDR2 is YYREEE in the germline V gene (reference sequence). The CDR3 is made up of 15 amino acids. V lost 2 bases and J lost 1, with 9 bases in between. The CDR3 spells CASSLSTGTNEKLFF. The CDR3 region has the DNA TGTGCCAGCAGCTTAAGCACAGGAACTAATGAAAAACTGTTTTTT.

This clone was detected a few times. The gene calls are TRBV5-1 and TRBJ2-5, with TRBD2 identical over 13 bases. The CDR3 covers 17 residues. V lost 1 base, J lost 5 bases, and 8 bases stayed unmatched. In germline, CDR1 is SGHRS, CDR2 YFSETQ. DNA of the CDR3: TGCGCCAGCAGCTTGAGAATACAGACTAGCGGGAGGGAGACCCAGTACTTC. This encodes CASSLRIQTSGRETQYF.

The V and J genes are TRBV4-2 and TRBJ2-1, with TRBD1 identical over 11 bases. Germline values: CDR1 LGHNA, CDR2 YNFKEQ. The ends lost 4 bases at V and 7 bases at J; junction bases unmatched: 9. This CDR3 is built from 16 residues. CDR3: CASSPLPDRGQNEQFF. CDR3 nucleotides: TGTGCCAGCAGCCCCCTCCCGGACAGGGGGCAGAATGAGCAGTTCTTC.

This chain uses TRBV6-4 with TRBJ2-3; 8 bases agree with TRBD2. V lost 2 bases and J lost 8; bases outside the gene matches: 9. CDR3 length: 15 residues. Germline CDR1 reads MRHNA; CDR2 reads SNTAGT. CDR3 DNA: TGTGCCAGCAGTGACGTAGCGGGGATGGGAGTTACGCAGTATTTT. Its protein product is CASSDVAGMGVTQYF.

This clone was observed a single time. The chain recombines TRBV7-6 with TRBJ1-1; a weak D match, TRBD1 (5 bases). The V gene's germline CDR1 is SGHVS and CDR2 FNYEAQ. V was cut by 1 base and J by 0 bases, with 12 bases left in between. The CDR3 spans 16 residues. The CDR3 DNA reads TGTGCCAGCAGCTTAGGGCAGGGCCTAATGAACACTGAAGCTTTCTTT. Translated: CASSLGQGLMNTEAFF. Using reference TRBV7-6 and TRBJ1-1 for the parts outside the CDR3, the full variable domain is GAGVSQSPRYKVTKRGQDVALRCDPISGHVSLYWYRQALGQGPEFLTYFNYEAQQDKSGLPNDRFSAERPEGSISTLTIQRTEQRDSAMYRCASSLGQGLMNTEAFFGQGTRLTVV.

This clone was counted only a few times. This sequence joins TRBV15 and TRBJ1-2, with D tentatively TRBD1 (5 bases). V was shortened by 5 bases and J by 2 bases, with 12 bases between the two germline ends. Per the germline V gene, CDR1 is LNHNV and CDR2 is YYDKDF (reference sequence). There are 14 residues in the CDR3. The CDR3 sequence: CATSGAGKNYGYTF. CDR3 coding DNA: TGTGCCACCAGCGGGGCCGGAAAGAACTATGGCTACACCTTC.

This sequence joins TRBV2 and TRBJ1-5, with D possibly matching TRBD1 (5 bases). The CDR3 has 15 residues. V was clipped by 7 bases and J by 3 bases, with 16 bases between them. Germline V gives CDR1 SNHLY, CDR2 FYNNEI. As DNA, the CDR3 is TGTGCCAGCAAGTTTTACGACGGACACAATCAGCCCCAGCATTTT. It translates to CASKFYDGHNQPQHF.

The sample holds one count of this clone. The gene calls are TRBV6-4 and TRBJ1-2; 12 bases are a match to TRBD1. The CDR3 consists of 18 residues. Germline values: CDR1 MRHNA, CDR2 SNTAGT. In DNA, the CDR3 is TGTGCTCACACCGGGACAGGGGGCTTTTCGGGAGAAGTTGACGGCTACACCTTC. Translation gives CAHTGTGGFSGEVDGYTF.

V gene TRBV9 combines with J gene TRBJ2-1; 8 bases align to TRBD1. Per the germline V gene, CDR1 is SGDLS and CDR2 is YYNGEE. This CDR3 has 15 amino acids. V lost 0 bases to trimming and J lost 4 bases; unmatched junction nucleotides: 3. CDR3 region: CASSVGQGAYNEQFF. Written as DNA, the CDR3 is TGTGCCAGCAGCGTAGGGCAGGGGGCTTACAATGAGCAGTTCTTC.

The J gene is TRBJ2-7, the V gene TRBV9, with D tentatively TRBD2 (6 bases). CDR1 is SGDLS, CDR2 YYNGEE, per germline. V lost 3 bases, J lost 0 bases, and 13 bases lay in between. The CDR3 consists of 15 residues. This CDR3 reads CASSAEVGSSYEQYF. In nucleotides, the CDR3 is TGTGCCAGCAGCGCCGAAGTCGGGAGCTCCTACGAGCAGTACTTC.

The CDR3 DNA reads TGTGCCAGCAGCCCTCACGACGGGGGGAGCTCCTACGAGCAGTACTTC. Translation: CASSPHDGGSSYEQYF. The chain combines TRBV9 with TRBJ2-7, with 7 bases that match TRBD2. The CDR3 is made up of 16 amino acids. CDR1 SGDLS and CDR2 YYNGEE come from the germline V gene. Trimming at V came to 4 bases and at J to 0 bases, leaving 10 bases not matched to a gene.

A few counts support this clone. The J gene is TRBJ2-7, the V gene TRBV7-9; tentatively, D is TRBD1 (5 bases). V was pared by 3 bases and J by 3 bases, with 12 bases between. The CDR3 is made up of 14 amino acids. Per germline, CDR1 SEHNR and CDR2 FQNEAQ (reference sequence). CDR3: CASSLDISSYEQYF. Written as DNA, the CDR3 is TGTGCCAGCAGCTTGGACATAAGTAGCTACGAGCAGTACTTC.

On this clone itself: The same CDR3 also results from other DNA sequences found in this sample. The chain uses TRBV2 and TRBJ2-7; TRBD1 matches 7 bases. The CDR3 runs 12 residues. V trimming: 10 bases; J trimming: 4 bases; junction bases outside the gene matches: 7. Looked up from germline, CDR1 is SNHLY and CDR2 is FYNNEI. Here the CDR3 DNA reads TGTGCCACCCAGGACAGGACGTACGAGCAGTACTTC. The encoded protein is CATQDRTYEQYF. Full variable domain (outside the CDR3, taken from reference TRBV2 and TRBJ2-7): EPEVTQTPSHQVTQMGQEVILRCVPISNHLYFYWYRQILGQKVEFLVSFYNNEISEKSEIFDDQFSVERPDGSNFTLKIRSTKLEDSAMYFCATQDRTYEQYFGPGTRLTVT.

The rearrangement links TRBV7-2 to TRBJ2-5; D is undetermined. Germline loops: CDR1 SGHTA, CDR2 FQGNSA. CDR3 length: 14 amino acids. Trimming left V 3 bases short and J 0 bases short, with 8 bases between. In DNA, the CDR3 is TGTGCCAGCAGCTTGAAGTCTAACCAAGAGACCCAGTACTTC. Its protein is CASSLKSNQETQYF.

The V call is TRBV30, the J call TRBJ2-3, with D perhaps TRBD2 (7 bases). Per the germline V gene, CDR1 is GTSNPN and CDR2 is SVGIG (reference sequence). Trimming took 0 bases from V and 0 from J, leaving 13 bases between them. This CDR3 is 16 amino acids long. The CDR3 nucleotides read TGTGCCTGGAGTGTAGGGGGGGGGCTGAGCACAGATACGCAGTATTTT. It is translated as CAWSVGGGLSTDTQYF. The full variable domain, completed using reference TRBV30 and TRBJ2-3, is SQTIHQWPATLVQPVGSPLSLECTVEGTSNPNLYWYRQAAGRGLQLLFYSVGIGQISSEVPQNLSASRPQDRQFILSSKKLLLSDSGFYLCAWSVGGGLSTDTQYFGPGTRLTVL.

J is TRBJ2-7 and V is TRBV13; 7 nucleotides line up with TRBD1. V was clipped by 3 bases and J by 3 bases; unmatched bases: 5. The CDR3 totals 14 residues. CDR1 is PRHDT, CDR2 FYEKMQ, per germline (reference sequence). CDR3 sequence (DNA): TGTGCCAGCAGCTTCCGGGACAGAGACTACGAGCAGTACTTC. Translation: CASSFRDRDYEQYF.

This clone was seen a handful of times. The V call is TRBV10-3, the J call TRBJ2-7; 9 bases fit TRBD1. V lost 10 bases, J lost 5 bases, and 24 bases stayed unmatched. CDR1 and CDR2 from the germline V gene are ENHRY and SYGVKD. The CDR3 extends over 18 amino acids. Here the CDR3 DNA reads TGTGCCAGCCAAGTGGGACAGGGAAGAGAGGGACAACTAAACGAGCAGTACTTC. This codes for CASQVGQGREGQLNEQYF.

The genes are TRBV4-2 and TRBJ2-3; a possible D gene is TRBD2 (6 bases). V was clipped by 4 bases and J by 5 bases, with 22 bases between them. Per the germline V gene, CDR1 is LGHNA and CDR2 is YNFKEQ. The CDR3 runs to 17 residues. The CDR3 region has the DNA TGTGCCAGCAGCCTTTCTGCGACTAGGGGTGAAGGAGATACGCAGTATTTT. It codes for CASSLSATRGEGDTQYF.

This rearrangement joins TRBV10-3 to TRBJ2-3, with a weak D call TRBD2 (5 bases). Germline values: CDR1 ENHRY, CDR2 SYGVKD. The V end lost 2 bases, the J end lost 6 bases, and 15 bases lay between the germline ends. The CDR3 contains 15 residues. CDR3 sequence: CAISEGGYLGDTQYF. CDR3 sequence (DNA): TGTGCCATCAGTGAGGGCGGGTACCTTGGCGATACGCAGTATTTT.

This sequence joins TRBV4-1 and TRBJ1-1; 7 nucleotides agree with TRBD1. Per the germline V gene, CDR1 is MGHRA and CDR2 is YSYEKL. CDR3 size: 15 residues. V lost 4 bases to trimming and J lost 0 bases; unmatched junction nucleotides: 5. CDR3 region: CASSPTDRVNTEAFF. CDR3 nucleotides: TGCGCCAGCAGCCCGACCGACAGGGTGAACACTGAAGCTTTCTTT.

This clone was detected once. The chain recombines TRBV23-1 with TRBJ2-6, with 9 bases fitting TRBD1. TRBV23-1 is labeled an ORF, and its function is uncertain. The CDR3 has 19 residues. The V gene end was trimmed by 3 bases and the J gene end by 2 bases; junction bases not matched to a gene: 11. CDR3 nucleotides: TGCGCCAGCAGTCACTCTCCACCGGGACAGGGAACTGGGGCCAACGTCCTGACTTTC. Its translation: CASSHSPPGQGTGANVLTF.

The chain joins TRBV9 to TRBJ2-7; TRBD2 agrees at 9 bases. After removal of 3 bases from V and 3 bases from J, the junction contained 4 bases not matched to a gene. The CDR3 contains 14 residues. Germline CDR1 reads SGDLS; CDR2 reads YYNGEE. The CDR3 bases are TGTGCCAGCAGCGCCTCGACTAGCGGCTACGAGCAGTACTTC. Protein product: CASSASTSGYEQYF.

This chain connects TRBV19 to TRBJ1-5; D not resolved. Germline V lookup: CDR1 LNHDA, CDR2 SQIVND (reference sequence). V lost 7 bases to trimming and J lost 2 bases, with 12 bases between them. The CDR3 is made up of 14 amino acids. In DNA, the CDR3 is TGTGCCAGTAAGCCGGAGCTCCGCAATCAGCCCCAGCATTTT. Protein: CASKPELRNQPQHF.

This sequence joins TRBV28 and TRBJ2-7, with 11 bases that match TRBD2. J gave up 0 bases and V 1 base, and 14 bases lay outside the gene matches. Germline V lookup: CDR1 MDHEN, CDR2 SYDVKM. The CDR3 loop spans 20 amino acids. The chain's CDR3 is CASSLFWTSGPGASSYEQYF. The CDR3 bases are TGTGCCAGCAGTTTATTTTGGACTAGCGGGCCCGGTGCCTCCTCCTACGAGCAGTACTTC.

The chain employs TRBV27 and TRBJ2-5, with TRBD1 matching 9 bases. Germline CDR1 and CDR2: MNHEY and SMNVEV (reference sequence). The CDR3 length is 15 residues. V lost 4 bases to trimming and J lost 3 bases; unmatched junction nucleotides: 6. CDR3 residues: CASSSQTGGEETQYF. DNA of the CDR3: TGTGCCAGCAGTTCACAGACAGGGGGTGAAGAGACCCAGTACTTC.